This T cell receptor (beta chain) was retrieved from a study of T cells after posttransplantation cyclophosphamide. In regard to this clone: The antigen remains unidentified.

Sequencing used immunoSEQ multiplex PCR; TCRdb keeps in-frame clones, though not all of them. The sample includes tens of thousands of clones, roughly nine tenths of them seen just once. Overall study findings and caveats: Later post-transplant blood repertoires were often dominated by donor CD8+ memory clones. Tissue-infiltrating T cells from skin or gut overlapped little with blood T cells. Recipient CMV seropositivity and CMV reactivation strongly tracked TRB clonality.

Cyclophosphamide on days +3 and +4 followed busulfan-fludarabine conditioning and a marrow graft. The sequenced sample was PBMCs, obtained after allogeneic stem cell transplant with posttransplant cyclophosphamide. The clonotype originates from a female patient between 25 and 45 years old who received an allogeneic stem cell transplant from an unrelated donor, was CMV-positive, and had no GVHD. T cells may partly derive from the graft donor.

The CDR3 is CATSRDRVLREQYF. The CDR3 nucleotides are TGTGCCACCAGCCGGGACAGGGTTTTGCGCGAGCAGTACTTC. The rearrangement joins TRBV28 to TRBJ2-7, with 9 bases that match TRBD1. The trim removed 10 bases at V and 6 bases at J, leaving 13 bases unmatched. CDR1 MDHEN and CDR2 SYDVKM come from the germline V gene. This CDR3 contains 14 residues. Full variable domain (outside the CDR3, taken from reference TRBV28 and TRBJ2-7): DVKVTQSSRYLVKRTGEKVFLECVQDMDHENMFWYRQDPGLGLRLIYFSYDVKMKEKGDIPEGYSVSREKKERFSLILESASTNQTSMYLCATSRDRVLREQYFGPGTRLTVT.